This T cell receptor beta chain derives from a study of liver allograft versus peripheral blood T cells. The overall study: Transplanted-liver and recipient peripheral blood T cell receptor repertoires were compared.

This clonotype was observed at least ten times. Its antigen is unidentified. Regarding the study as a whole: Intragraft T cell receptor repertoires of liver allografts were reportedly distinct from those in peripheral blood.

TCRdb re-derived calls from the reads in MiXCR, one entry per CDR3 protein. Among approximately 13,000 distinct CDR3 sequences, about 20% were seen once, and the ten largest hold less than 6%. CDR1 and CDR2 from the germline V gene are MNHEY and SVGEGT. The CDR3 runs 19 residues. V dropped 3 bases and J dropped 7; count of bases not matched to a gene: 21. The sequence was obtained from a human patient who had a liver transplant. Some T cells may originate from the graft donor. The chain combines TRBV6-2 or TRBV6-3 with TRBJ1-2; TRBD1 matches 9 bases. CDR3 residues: CASSYGVWDRALRQAGYTF. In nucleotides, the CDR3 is TGTGCCAGCAGTTATGGGGTGTGGGACAGGGCCCTAAGACAAGCTGGCTACACCTTC.